Following are 30 T cell receptor beta chains from one sample sequenced in a study of response to subunit inactivated influenza vaccine listed by TCRdb under 2018. The intended sense of this specimen's time point label: more than 40 days after influenza vaccine administration. The library was built by means of RT-PCR. The sequencer listed for this sample is Illumina HiSeq 2500. TCRdb took the public reads, trimmed them with fastp at Q25, ran MiXCR for clone calling and kept in-frame beta chains. One record per CDR3 amino acid sequence lists the most common genes and DNA. This sample gives approximately 530,000 distinct CDR3 sequences in total; roughly 13% of them show up just once. The ten largest clones capture about an eighth of the sample. The sample in question was PBMCs from blood, obtained 40 to 50 days after vaccination. These receptors originate from a man between 45 and 60 years old who received an inactivated influenza vaccine. Donor details come from another sample of the same person, matched by shared clones.

The chain uses TRBV5-1 and TRBJ2-3; 12 bases map to TRBD2. Germline loops: CDR1 SGHRS, CDR2 YFSETQ. Losses at the gene ends were 0 bases for V and 6 bases for J; bases not matched to a gene: 8. CDR3 size: 17 residues. The CDR3 sequence is CASSLGPSGRVTDTQYF. In DNA form, the CDR3 reads TGCGCCAGCAGCTTGGGACCTAGCGGGAGGGTCACCGATACGCAGTATTTT. The whole variable domain, remainder taken from reference TRBV5-1 and TRBJ2-3, is KAGVTQTPRYLIKTRGQQVTLSCSPISGHRSVSWYQQTPGQGLQFLFEYFSETQRNKGNFPGRFSGRQFSNSRSEMNVSTLELGDSALYLCASSLGPSGRVTDTQYFGPGTRLTVL.

This clonotype has ten or more counts. The CDR3 sequence is CASSSDRGGTEAFF. The CDR3 DNA reads TGTGCCAGCAGCTCGGACAGGGGTGGGACTGAAGCTTTCTTT. This chain connects TRBV5-5 to TRBJ1-1; 9 bases map to TRBD1. V lost 3 bases, J lost 5 bases, and 5 bases stayed unmatched. There are 14 residues in the CDR3. Germline CDR1 reads SGHKS; CDR2 reads YYEKEE (reference sequence).

This clonotype was found a few times. The chain combines TRBV6-2 or TRBV6-3 with TRBJ2-6, with 12 nucleotides matching TRBD1. The CDR3 spans 20 residues. With V trimmed by 0 bases and J by 0 bases, 6 bases remained unmatched. Per the germline V gene, CDR1 is MNHEY and CDR2 is SVGEGT. The CDR3 region has the DNA TGTGCCAGCAGTTACTCCGGGACAGGGGGCCCCAGCTCTGGGGCCAACGTCCTGACTTTC. It yields the protein CASSYSGTGGPSSGANVLTF.

This clonotype occurred a few times. This chain joins TRBV10-3 and TRBJ2-1, with 11 bases lining up with TRBD2. V shed 0 bases, J shed 3 bases, and the junction held 10 bases outside the gene matches. Germline loops: CDR1 ENHRY, CDR2 SYGVKD. This CDR3 comprises 19 residues. CDR3 sequence: CAISESRLAGTGNYNEQFF. The CDR3 DNA reads as TGTGCCATCAGTGAGTCGAGACTAGCGGGAACGGGGAACTACAATGAGCAGTTCTTC.

This clonotype was counted ten times or more. The chain is built from TRBV4-2 and TRBJ2-1; D is undetermined. The CDR3 contains 15 residues. Germline V gene lookup returns CDR1 LGHNA and CDR2 YNFKEQ. The germline V and J ends were trimmed by 3 bases and 7 bases, with 16 bases remaining between them. CDR3 protein: CASSQGGVGSNEQFF. DNA for the CDR3: TGTGCCAGCAGCCAGGGCGGTGTCGGGTCAAATGAGCAGTTCTTC.

In this sample, this clonotype turned up once. The chain couples TRBV6-5 to TRBJ2-7, with TRBD1 matching over 7 bases. Germline lookup yields CDR1 MNHEY and CDR2 SVGAGI. CDR3 length equals 14 residues. V was clipped by 3 bases and J by 2 bases; unmatched bases: 4. The CDR3 region has the DNA TGTGCCAGCAGTTATCAACAGGGGACCTACGAGCAGTACTTC. Its translation is CASSYQQGTYEQYF.

The chain couples TRBV12-3 or TRBV12-4 to TRBJ2-7; a possible D gene is TRBD2 (5 bases). Trimming cost V 4 bases and J 5 bases, with 12 bases left between them. This CDR3 is built from 13 residues. For the CDR3, the DNA is TGTGCCAGCAGTTGGGCGGGTGCCCACGAGCAGTACTTC. This translates into CASSWAGAHEQYF.

This clonotype has only a few counts. The rearrangement joins TRBV6-5 to TRBJ2-1; 12 nucleotides agree with TRBD2. This CDR3 is 16 amino acids long. V lost 2 bases, J lost 4 bases, and 3 bases stayed unmatched. The germline gives CDR1 MNHEY, CDR2 SVGAGI. The CDR3 DNA reads as TGTGCCAGCAGTTACGGGACTAGCGGGCTTTACAATGAGCAGTTCTTC. Its translation: CASSYGTSGLYNEQFF.

This clonotype came up a few times. The chain recombines TRBV20-1 with TRBJ2-1, with 7 bases aligning to TRBD1. CDR1 and CDR2 (germline): DFQATT, SNEGSKA (reference sequence). With 6 bases clipped from V and 0 bases from J, the junction kept 8 bases outside the gene matches. The CDR3 is 15 amino acids. The CDR3 bases are TGCAGTGCAAAGGCACAGGGGTACTCCTACAATGAGCAGTTCTTC. Amino acids: CSAKAQGYSYNEQFF.

This clonotype was picked up a small number of times. This chain connects TRBV4-1 to TRBJ1-2; D gene ambiguous. The CDR3 extends over 14 amino acids. CDR1 is MGHRA and CDR2 is YSYEKL in the germline V gene. Trimming pared 1 base from V and 2 bases from J, leaving 8 bases between. The CDR3 coding sequence is TGCGCCAGCAGCCAAGTACAACAGAACTATGGCTACACCTTC. This sequence encodes CASSQVQQNYGYTF.

This clonotype was counted once. This sequence joins TRBV12-3 or TRBV12-4 and TRBJ2-3; the D gene could be TRBD1 or TRBD2 (6 bases each). The CDR3 covers 17 residues. The CDR3 DNA sequence: TGTACCATCTGCCACAGGGCTATCGCGGGATTCACAGATACGCAGTATTTT. Protein product: CTICHRAIAGFTDTQYF.

The CDR3 reads CASSRRSGRASSYEQYF. The CDR3 nucleotides read TGTGCCAGCAGTCGACGGAGCGGGAGGGCTAGCTCCTACGAGCAGTACTTC. This chain joins TRBV12-3 or TRBV12-4 and TRBJ2-7, with 10 bases that match TRBD2. V dropped 5 bases and J dropped 0; count of bases not matched to a gene: 10. The CDR3 has 17 amino acids.

This clonotype was counted only a few times. The rearrangement uses TRBV5-1 and TRBJ2-6; 9 positions agree with TRBD1. The CDR3 is 19 amino acids. The ends lost 1 base at V and 1 base at J; junction bases unmatched: 9. Looked up from germline, CDR1 is SGHRS and CDR2 is YFSETQ. This CDR3 reads CASSLSPGQGVSGANVLTF. The CDR3 region has the DNA TGCGCCAGCAGCTTGAGCCCGGGACAGGGTGTATCTGGGGCCAACGTCCTGACTTTC.

The rearrangement uses TRBV7-6 and TRBJ2-3, with 9 nucleotides matching TRBD1. Germline assignment: CDR1 SGHVS and CDR2 FNYEAQ. CDR3 size: 14 residues. Losses at the gene ends were 6 bases for V and 6 bases for J; bases not matched to a gene: 7. The CDR3 DNA is TGTGCCAGCAGTCCTACAGGGGGCTGGGATACGCAGTATTTT. It translates to CASSPTGGWDTQYF.

This clonotype was counted a few times. V gene TRBV7-2 combines with J gene TRBJ2-7, with TRBD2 matching over 7 bases. The CDR3 length is 15 residues. CDR1 is SGHTA and CDR2 is FQGNSA in the germline V gene. V was pared by 1 base and J by 5 bases, with 8 bases of the junction left unmatched. This CDR3 is CASSLEGGRENEQYF. The CDR3 nucleotides are TGTGCCAGCAGCTTAGAGGGCGGGAGAGAGAACGAGCAGTACTTC.

V and J are TRBV7-9 and TRBJ2-5, with D unresolved. The V end was cut by 5 bases, the J end by 2 bases, with 18 bases between. The germline gives CDR1 SEHNR, CDR2 FQNEAQ (reference sequence). The CDR3 runs 16 residues. The CDR3 nucleotides are TGTGCCAGCAGCCCACCCCTCTTGTACACGCAAGAGACCCAGTACTTC. It specifies CASSPPLLYTQETQYF.

This clonotype has only a few counts. This chain joins TRBV29-1 and TRBJ2-1, with TRBD2 matching 8 bases. Germline V gene data show CDR1 as SQVTM and CDR2 as ANQGSEA. The CDR3 has 15 amino acids. V lost 3 bases to trimming and J lost 10 bases; unmatched junction nucleotides: 14. DNA of the CDR3: TGCAGCGTTGATGATGCGGGGGGCCGATCCGTGGAGCAGTTCTTC. It yields the protein CSVDDAGGRSVEQFF.

The chain uses TRBV29-1 and TRBJ1-2, with 7 bases lining up with TRBD1. The germline V gene has CDR1 SQVTM and CDR2 ANQGSEA. The CDR3 has 13 residues. V shed 6 bases and J 4 bases; nucleotides not matched to a gene: 8. The CDR3 reads CSVRGASIYGYTF. The DNA for the CDR3 is TGCAGCGTCAGGGGGGCCTCTATCTATGGCTACACCTTC.

V is TRBV12-3 or TRBV12-4 and J is TRBJ2-1; the D is unclear. V lost 5 bases and J lost 8, with 13 bases in between. There are 13 residues in the CDR3. CDR3 DNA: TGTGCCAGCAGTCCACCCGGCGTCTATGAGCAGTTCTTC. Its translation: CASSPPGVYEQFF.

This clonotype has at least ten counts. This chain links TRBV15 with TRBJ1-5; TRBD1 agrees at 8 bases. The CDR3 loop spans 14 amino acids. Trimming cost V 5 bases and J 4 bases; bases outside gene matches: 4. Germline CDR1 and CDR2: LNHNV and YYDKDF (reference sequence). CDR3: CATSPGTGNQPQHF. Here the CDR3 DNA reads TGTGCCACCAGCCCTGGGACAGGAAATCAGCCCCAGCATTTT.

The chain employs TRBV7-2 and TRBJ2-3; weak D call: TRBD1 (6 bases). In germline, CDR1 is SGHTA, CDR2 FQGNSA. V was trimmed by 5 bases and J by 2 bases, leaving 11 bases between them. The CDR3 sequence is 14 residues long. CDR3 coding DNA: TGTGCCAGCAGCGACAGGTCCTACACAGATACGCAGTATTTT. This translates into CASSDRSYTDTQYF.

The chain recombines TRBV5-1 with TRBJ1-1; TRBD1 matches 9 bases. Germline lookup yields CDR1 SGHRS and CDR2 YFSETQ. CDR3 length equals 18 residues. J was trimmed by 1 base and V by 1 base; bases with no gene match: 11. CDR3 sequence: CASSLFRQGDWENTEAFF. The CDR3 nucleotides read TGCGCCAGCAGCTTGTTCAGACAGGGGGATTGGGAGAACACTGAAGCTTTCTTT.

Ten or more counts support this clonotype. The J gene is TRBJ2-5, the V gene TRBV12-3 or TRBV12-4, with D possibly matching TRBD2 (5 bases). The CDR3 has 15 residues. Trimming stripped 4 bases from V and 5 bases from J, with 17 bases between. The CDR3 is CASSSLLGSFETQYF. CDR3 nucleotides: TGTGCCAGCAGTTCCCTCCTTGGGAGTTTCGAGACCCAGTACTTC.

With regard to this clonotype: The junction does not match germline at one end; this may be a read error. The J gene is TRBJ2-1, the V gene TRBV7-8; D gene unclear. The CDR3 has 13 amino acids. Germline V CDR1 and CDR2: SGHVS, FQNEAQ. For the CDR3, the DNA is TGTGCCAGCAGCCCCCGGGTGGGTAATGAGCAGTGCTTC. Its translation: CASSPRVGNEQCF.

This clonotype was picked up a small number of times. This chain joins TRBV4-1 and TRBJ2-5, with D perhaps matching TRBD2 (6 bases). The germline V gene encodes CDR1 MGHRA and CDR2 YSYEKL. V was clipped by 0 bases and J by 9 bases, with 23 bases between them. This CDR3 spans 17 amino acids. CDR3 region: CASSQELGAGPERAQYF. CDR3 nucleotide sequence: TGCGCCAGCAGCCAAGAATTAGGCGCGGGGCCGGAGAGGGCCCAGTACTTC.

This clonotype occurred many times. This chain joins TRBV7-6 and TRBJ1-2, with a possible D match to TRBD1 (6 bases). V shed 2 bases and J shed 0 bases, with 10 bases lying between them. Germline lookup yields CDR1 SGHVS and CDR2 FNYEAQ. The CDR3 sequence is 15 residues long. Here the CDR3 DNA reads TGTGCCAGCAGCTTATTAGGACAGCCTAACTATGGCTACACCTTC. It specifies CASSLLGQPNYGYTF.

In this sample, this clonotype turned up many times. The J gene is TRBJ1-6, the V gene TRBV20-1; perhaps TRBD1 as D (5 bases). The V end was cut by 1 base, the J end by 7 bases, with 8 bases between. Germline V gene lookup returns CDR1 DFQATT and CDR2 SNEGSKA (reference sequence). This CDR3 spans 13 amino acids. In nucleotides, the CDR3 is TGCAGTGCTAGAGGACAGCCCAATTCACCCCTCCACTTT. Translation: CSARGQPNSPLHF.

Here the CDR3 reads CASSIRMDQPQHF. For the CDR3, the DNA is TGTGCCAGTAGTATCCGGATGGATCAGCCCCAGCATTTT. J is TRBJ1-5 and V is TRBV19; D is unresolved. The CDR3 is 13 amino acids. The germline V gene has CDR1 LNHDA and CDR2 SQIVND (reference sequence). The ends were cut back, 3 bases at V and 5 bases at J, with 8 bases in the middle.

This chain connects TRBV3-1 to TRBJ1-1; TRBD1 matches 8 bases. The V segment lost 0 bases and the J segment 0 bases; nucleotides outside the gene matches: 6. The CDR3 runs 17 residues. In germline, CDR1 is LGHDT, CDR2 YNNKEL (reference sequence). The CDR3 DNA reads TGTGCCAGCAGCCAAGATATGACAGGGGCCTTGAACACTGAAGCTTTCTTT. It translates to CASSQDMTGALNTEAFF.

The V and J genes are TRBV29-1 and TRBJ2-7, with TRBD1 matching 7 bases. Germline CDR1 and CDR2: SQVTM and ANQGSEA. The V gene end was trimmed by 4 bases and the J gene end by 2 bases; junction bases not matched to a gene: 5. The CDR3 loop spans 13 amino acids. CDR3 amino acids: CSVARDRPYEQYF. As DNA, the CDR3 is TGCAGCGTTGCTCGGGACAGACCCTACGAGCAGTACTTC.